This T cell receptor beta chain comes out of a study of Graves' ophthalmopathy and Graves' hyperthyroidism. Overall study: Ahead of any treatment, peripheral blood was obtained at the initial diagnosis. General study results and limits: Blood also held most thyroid clonotypes expanded above 0.001 frequency.

Diagnoses were established from clinical symptoms, serum thyroxine, TRAb, thyroid ultrasound and orbital computed tomography. To note about this clonotype: The antigen is unknown.

Investigators amplified TCR beta CDR3 regions from RNA transcripts. HTBI primers served in a first-round RT-PCR, which a second-round multiplex PCR followed. TCRdb processed the multiplex PCR reads anew with MiXCR; each CDR3 protein has one entry. The profile shows about 660,000 distinct CDR3 sequences, about two fifths of them singletons. Per the germline V gene, CDR1 is DFQATT and CDR2 is SNEGSKA (reference sequence). V gave up 8 bases and J gave up 1 base, with 17 bases separating them. The CDR3 has 14 residues. The sample consisted of peripheral blood. This chain joins TRBV20-1 and TRBJ1-2, with no clear D. This sequence was found in an adult man with Graves' ophthalmopathy. The DNA for the CDR3 is TGCAGTTTAGGCGATGCCTCAATTAACTATGGCTACACCTTC. It translates to CSLGDASINYGYTF.